Below, 28 T cell receptor beta chains from the same sample are listed, as sequenced in a study of OX40 agonist ivuxolimab in advanced cancers. Assay used: immunoSEQ multiplex PCR; TCRdb lists only in-frame clones, some missing. The data show several thousand clones, about 73% seen once. Sample: CD4+ or CD8+ T cells sorted from blood, taken in a trial of the OX40 agonist ivuxolimab. The source of these receptors is an adult with an advanced solid tumor such as melanoma, head and neck, liver or kidney cancer.

This chain connects TRBV9 to TRBJ2-7; the D gene is possibly TRBD1 (5 bases). V lost 0 bases to trimming and J lost 3 bases, with 16 bases between them. The CDR3 runs 16 residues. CDR1 and CDR2 (germline): SGDLS, YYNGEE. Here the CDR3 reads CASSVDDSTSLYEQYF. The CDR3 DNA reads as TGTGCCAGCAGCGTAGATGACAGTACGAGCCTCTACGAGCAGTACTTC.

CDR3 protein: CASSPLRGTGELFF. The DNA of the CDR3 is TGTGCCAGCAGCCCCCTGAGGGGGACCGGGGAGCTGTTTTTT. The rearrangement links TRBV9 to TRBJ2-2, with D possibly being TRBD1 (6 bases). Trimming took off 4 bases at V and 5 bases at J, with 12 bases between the two ends. Germline CDR1 and CDR2: SGDLS and YYNGEE. The CDR3 is made up of 14 amino acids. Using reference TRBV9 and TRBJ2-2 for the parts outside the CDR3, the full variable domain is DSGVTQTPKHLITATGQRVTLRCSPRSGDLSVYWYQQSLDQGLQFLIQYYNGEERAKGNILERFSAQQFPDLHSELNLSSLELGDSALYFCASSPLRGTGELFFGEGSRLTVL.

The rearrangement joins TRBV6-5 to TRBJ1-5; 7 nucleotides agree with TRBD1. CDR3 length equals 15 residues. V gave up 6 bases and J gave up 5 bases; unmatched junction bases: 10. Germline assignment: CDR1 MNHEY and CDR2 SVGAGI. The CDR3 DNA reads TGTGCCAGCAGCCGACAGGGTGTGTGGGATCAGCCCCAGCATTTT. Translated, it gives CASSRQGVWDQPQHF.

At least ten counts were recorded for this clone. The chain joins TRBV11-3 to TRBJ1-6; D ambiguous. Trimming stripped 4 bases from V and 8 bases from J, with 6 bases between. The CDR3 consists of 12 residues. Germline loops: CDR1 SGHNT, CDR2 YENEEA. CDR3 DNA sequence: TGTGCCAGCAGCTCAGATGATTCACCCCTCCACTTT. It encodes CASSSDDSPLHF. The whole variable domain, filled in from reference TRBV11-3 and TRBJ1-6, reads EAGVVQSPRYKIIEKKQPVAFWCNPISGHNTLYWYLQNLGQGPELLIRYENEEAVDDSQLPKDRFSAERLKGVDSTLKIQPAELGDSAVYLCASSSDDSPLHFGNGTRLTVT.

This clone has just a few counts. The rearrangement uses TRBV19 and TRBJ2-7; D is possibly TRBD1 or TRBD2 (8 bases each). CDR3 length equals 14 residues. V lost 9 bases and J lost 3, with 18 bases in between. Germline CDR1 reads LNHDA; CDR2 reads SQIVND (reference sequence). CDR3 coding DNA: TGTGCCAGCGGGAGGGGGACAGGATACTACGAGCAGTACTTC. Translated: CASGRGTGYYEQYF.

The chain uses TRBV29-1 and TRBJ2-3; 8 bases fit TRBD2. V gave up 7 bases and J gave up 4 bases; unmatched junction bases: 7. The germline V gene encodes CDR1 SQVTM and CDR2 ANQGSEA. This CDR3 spans 13 amino acids. CDR3 nucleotides: TGCAGCGCCGGGACTAGTGAGGCAGATACGCAGTATTTT. It translates to CSAGTSEADTQYF.

The chain links TRBV10-2 to TRBJ1-1; D is unresolved. CDR1 and CDR2 from the germline V gene are WSHSY and SAAADI. The CDR3 spans 13 residues. V was clipped by 7 bases and J by 0 bases, with 9 bases between them. The CDR3 nucleotides are TGCGCCAGCAACCCCGGTCTGAACACTGAAGCTTTCTTT. This translates into CASNPGLNTEAFF.

V is TRBV9 and J is TRBJ1-2; the match to TRBD1 covers 12 bases. Unmatched junction bases numbered 5, after V lost 2 bases and J lost 6 bases. This CDR3 contains 15 residues. CDR1 and CDR2 from the germline V gene are SGDLS and YYNGEE. The CDR3 nucleotides read TGTGCCAGCAGCGTCTTCGGGACAGGGGGCGATGGCTACACCTTC. Its translation is CASSVFGTGGDGYTF.

The chain carries TRBV9 and TRBJ1-2; D might be TRBD1 (6 bases). The CDR3 spans 13 residues. Germline assignment: CDR1 SGDLS and CDR2 YYNGEE. The V end lost 3 bases, the J end lost 4 bases, and 10 bases lay between the germline ends. The CDR3: CASSDGQPYGYTF. For the CDR3, the DNA is TGTGCCAGCAGCGACGGACAGCCCTATGGCTACACCTTC.

The V call is TRBV27, the J call TRBJ2-1; TRBD1 matches 8 bases. Per the germline V gene, CDR1 is MNHEY and CDR2 is SMNVEV (reference sequence). The ends lost 2 bases at V and 6 bases at J; junction bases unmatched: 12. The CDR3 extends over 17 amino acids. The CDR3, as DNA: TGTGCCAGCAGTTTAATGGCGGGGCAGGGGGCGGGCAATGAGCAGTTCTTC. Amino acids: CASSLMAGQGAGNEQFF.

This rearrangement joins TRBV7-6 to TRBJ2-1; D tentatively reads TRBD1 or TRBD2 (5 bases each). Germline CDR1 and CDR2: SGHVS and FNYEAQ. This CDR3 comprises 16 residues. Trimming took 1 base from V and 7 from J, leaving 17 bases between them. As DNA, the CDR3 is TGTGCCAGCAGCTTAGAACCGACCGGGACCTTAAATGAGCAGTTCTTC. The encoded protein is CASSLEPTGTLNEQFF.

This clone was detected only once. The chain has TRBV6-6 and TRBJ2-2; tentatively, D is TRBD1 or TRBD2 (5 bases each). The CDR3 is 15 residues long. The germline gives CDR1 MNHNY, CDR2 SVGAGI (reference sequence). Trimming removed 2 bases at V and 4 bases at J, with 11 bases between. CDR3 region: CASSYEGFSTGELFF. Written as DNA, the CDR3 is TGTGCCAGCAGTTACGAGGGGTTCTCCACCGGGGAGCTGTTTTTT.

The chain links TRBV30 to TRBJ1-2; D remains unclear. Trimming took off 6 bases at V and 6 bases at J, with 5 bases between the two ends. Germline lookup yields CDR1 GTSNPN and CDR2 SVGIG (reference sequence). The CDR3 runs 9 residues. CDR3 sequence: CACEDGYTF. CDR3 in DNA: TGTGCCTGCGAGGATGGCTACACCTTC.

This clone was counted only a few times. The rearrangement joins TRBV27 to TRBJ1-2; a possible D gene is TRBD1 (6 bases). With 3 bases removed from V and 8 bases from J, the gap between germline ends came to 19 bases. CDR1 is MNHEY, CDR2 SMNVEV, per germline (reference sequence). The CDR3 is 15 amino acids. The CDR3 region has the DNA TGTGCCAGCAGTTTTACAGGCCCAGGGGCGGGAGGCTACACCTTC. It is translated as CASSFTGPGAGGYTF.

V usage is TRBV5-1 and J usage is TRBJ1-2, with TRBD1 identical over 8 bases. The CDR3 runs 20 residues. The V and J ends lost 4 bases and 4 bases, in that order; junction bases with no gene match: 24. Germline CDR1 reads SGHRS; CDR2 reads YFSETQ. The CDR3 spells CASSPTIFSQTGDISYGYTF. The CDR3 DNA is TGCGCCAGCAGCCCCACTATATTCTCCCAGACAGGGGATATCTCCTATGGCTACACCTTC.

The CDR3 nucleotides are TGTGCCAGCAGAGTTGGTGGGGCCGTGGGATACAATGAGCAGTTCTTC. Its translation: CASRVGGAVGYNEQFF. The rearrangement joins TRBV27 to TRBJ2-1; a possible D gene is TRBD1 (5 bases). The CDR3 runs to 16 residues. Germline values: CDR1 MNHEY, CDR2 SMNVEV (reference sequence). With 6 bases removed from V and 4 bases from J, the gap between germline ends came to 19 bases.

The V and J genes are TRBV5-1 and TRBJ2-1; D is uncertain. CDR3 length equals 11 residues. Germline CDR1 reads SGHRS; CDR2 reads YFSETQ. V gave up 0 bases and J gave up 10 bases, with 5 bases separating them. The CDR3 protein is CASSLAGEQFF. As DNA, the CDR3 is TGCGCCAGCAGCTTGGCTGGGGAGCAGTTCTTC.

This chain uses TRBV5-1 with TRBJ2-7; the D is unclear. The CDR3 extends over 13 amino acids. With 2 bases removed from V and 1 base from J, the gap between germline ends came to 7 bases. The germline gives CDR1 SGHRS, CDR2 YFSETQ. The CDR3 is CASSLSVSYEQYF. Written as DNA, the CDR3 is TGCGCCAGCAGCTTAAGCGTTTCCTACGAGCAGTACTTC. Supplemented by reference TRBV5-1 and TRBJ2-7, the full variable domain reads KAGVTQTPRYLIKTRGQQVTLSCSPISGHRSVSWYQQTPGQGLQFLFEYFSETQRNKGNFPGRFSGRQFSNSRSEMNVSTLELGDSALYLCASSLSVSYEQYFGPGTRLTVT.

V gene TRBV6-6 combines with J gene TRBJ2-1; tentative D call: TRBD2 (6 bases). Germline V gene lookup returns CDR1 MNHNY and CDR2 SVGAGI (reference sequence). Trimming cost V 5 bases and J 5 bases, with 16 bases left between them. This CDR3 region has 15 residues. The CDR3 coding sequence is TGTGCCAGCAGTCCCTTCAGGACTACCAACAATGAGCAGTTCTTC. It translates to CASSPFRTTNNEQFF.

The genes are TRBV7-2 and TRBJ2-3; 10 bases fit TRBD2. CDR1 SGHTA and CDR2 FQGNSA come from the germline V gene. V was clipped by 7 bases and J by 0 bases; unmatched bases: 16. This CDR3 has 19 residues. As DNA, the CDR3 is TGTGCCAGCACCCCGTTCCTTTTAGCGGGAGGTTCTAGCACAGATACGCAGTATTTT. This sequence encodes CASTPFLLAGGSSTDTQYF.

The V call is TRBV7-8, the J call TRBJ2-7, with D perhaps TRBD2 (6 bases). V lost 2 bases and J 0 bases, leaving 14 bases between the germline ends. The CDR3 has 16 residues. The germline gives CDR1 SGHVS, CDR2 FQNEAQ. The CDR3, as DNA: TGTGCCAGCAGCTTATTGGAGGGGAGGCTCTCCTACGAGCAGTACTTC. Translation: CASSLLEGRLSYEQYF.

The rearrangement uses TRBV7-8 and TRBJ2-7, with 7 nucleotides matching TRBD1. Looked up from germline, CDR1 is SGHVS and CDR2 is FQNEAQ. Trimming removed 5 bases from V and 5 bases from J; junction bases left unmatched: 12. The CDR3 loop spans 15 amino acids. This CDR3 reads CASSLRQGVLDEQYF. CDR3 coding DNA: TGTGCCAGCAGCCTGCGACAGGGTGTCCTGGACGAGCAGTACTTC. The complete variable domain, with remaining parts taken from reference TRBV7-8 and TRBJ2-7, reads GAGVSQSPRYKVAKRGQDVALRCDPISGHVSLFWYQQALGQGPEFLTYFQNEAQLDKSGLPSDRFFAERPEGSVSTLKIQRTQQEDSAVYLCASSLRQGVLDEQYFGPGTRLTVT.

The CDR3 loop is CASSLQGSDQPQHF. The DNA for the CDR3 is TGTGCCAGCAGTTTACAGGGGTCGGATCAGCCCCAGCATTTT. V is TRBV27 and J is TRBJ1-5; the D gene is possibly TRBD1 (6 bases). There are 14 residues in the CDR3. Looked up from germline, CDR1 is MNHEY and CDR2 is SMNVEV (reference sequence). Deletions cut 2 bases from V and 5 bases from J, with 10 bases between.

This chain links TRBV13 with TRBJ2-3, with D possibly TRBD2 on 5 matching bases. Germline CDR1 PRHDT, CDR2 FYEKMQ (reference sequence). The CDR3 contains 13 residues. Deletions cut 2 bases from V and 8 bases from J, with 11 bases between. CDR3 nucleotide sequence: TGTGCCAGCAGCTTAAGAGGGCCCGGTACGCAGTATTTT. This encodes CASSLRGPGTQYF.

This clone was counted a single time. The chain links TRBV5-1 to TRBJ2-1, with D uncertain. The germline V gene has CDR1 SGHRS and CDR2 YFSETQ. V lost 4 bases to trimming and J lost 8 bases, with 7 bases between them. CDR3 length: 11 amino acids. CDR3 bases: TGCGCCAGCAGCGATAACTATGAGCAGTTCTTC. Translation gives CASSDNYEQFF.

The CDR3 sequence is CASSIQSSTDTQYF. The CDR3 region has the DNA TGTGCCAGTAGTATTCAGTCTAGCACAGATACGCAGTATTTT. This sequence joins TRBV19 and TRBJ2-3; D gene ambiguous. This CDR3 comprises 14 residues. Trimming took 3 bases from V and 0 from J, leaving 7 bases between them. Germline V gene lookup returns CDR1 LNHDA and CDR2 SQIVND (reference sequence). The full variable domain, its missing parts supplied by reference TRBV19 and TRBJ2-3, is DGGITQSPKYLFRKEGQNVTLSCEQNLNHDAMYWYRQDPGQGLRLIYYSQIVNDFQKGDIAEGYSVSREKKESFPLTVTSAQKNPTAFYLCASSIQSSTDTQYFGPGTRLTVL.

This chain uses TRBV7-9 with TRBJ1-1; 8 bases line up with TRBD1. This CDR3 has 13 residues. Germline values: CDR1 SEHNR, CDR2 FQNEAQ (reference sequence). V was pared by 2 bases and J by 6 bases, with 2 bases of the junction left unmatched. This CDR3 is CASSLSGGPEAFF. The CDR3 region has the DNA TGTGCCAGCAGCTTATCAGGGGGCCCTGAAGCTTTCTTT.

With regard to this clone: Germline is not matched at one junction end, which may reflect a read error. The gene calls are TRBV11-2 and TRBJ1-2, with D unresolved. CDR3 length equals 11 residues. Looked up from germline, CDR1 is SGHAT and CDR2 is FQNNGV. The CDR3 bases are TGTGCCAGCAGTGAGAATGAAGAACCACCCTTC. This codes for CASSENEEPPF. The entire variable domain, with the rest obtained from reference TRBV11-2 and TRBJ1-2, is as follows: EAGVAQSPRYKIIEKRQSVAFWCNPISGHATLYWYQQILGQGPKLLIQFQNNGVVDDSQLPKDRFSAERLKGVDSTLKIQPAKLEDSAVYLCASSENEEPPFGSGTRLTVV.